This is a list of T cell receptor beta chains from one sample in a study of blood T cells in healthy people across ages. TCRdb fed the 5' RACE reads into MiXCR, producing one record per CDR3 protein. Of fewer than 1.5 million distinct CDR3 sequences in the sample, around two fifths were seen once. The sample comprised blood. These receptors came from a woman younger than 30 in good health. Both conserved end residues are trimmed from each CDR3. D genes are given only for firm matches.

TRBV6-5	TRBD2	TRBJ2-1	ASSYGVAGVNEQF
TRBV29-1	TRBD2	TRBJ2-7	SVETGTNTYEQY
TRBV23-1	.	TRBJ1-5	ASSQSHRVHQPQH
TRBV29-1	.	TRBJ2-1	SGLVATYNEQF
TRBV3-1	.	TRBJ1-1	ASSQDGFEAF
TRBV2	.	TRBJ2-5	ASLRVASRGGTQY
TRBV7-2	.	TRBJ1-1	ASSVGSGTEAF
TRBV5-6	.	TRBJ1-5	ASSLGRGRYQPQH
TRBV6-6	.	TRBJ1-1	ASRLRQMNTEAF
TRBV27	.	TRBJ1-1	ASSFSPGSANTKAF
TRBV7-2	.	TRBJ1-2	ASSPPAGYGYT
TRBV5-8	.	TRBJ2-5	ASSYRDLYQETQY
TRBV20-1	.	TRBJ1-1	SARTPQGTEAF
TRBV5-1	TRBD1	TRBJ1-4	ASSGGGTGANEKLF
TRBV20-1	TRBD2	TRBJ2-3	SARLIISGTSDTDTQY
TRBV29-1	.	TRBJ2-1	SVEVQGEQF
TRBV20-1	TRBD2	TRBJ2-1	SAEGIAGGINEQF
TRBV10-3	TRBD1	TRBJ2-7	AISEGQGQEQY
TRBV20-1	TRBD2	TRBJ2-3	SASGTSGSSGLLGFTDTQY
TRBV5-1	.	TRBJ2-3	ASSSSLGDTQY
TRBV24-1	TRBD1	TRBJ2-1	ATSESGTATLNEQF
TRBV6-2/TRBV6-3	.	TRBJ2-3	ASSYGARGTDTQY
TRBV5-1	.	TRBJ1-2	ASSLGAGRYGYT
TRBV20-1	.	TRBJ2-7	SAPEGENYEQY
TRBV20-1	TRBD2	TRBJ2-3	SAVAGRSTDTQY
TRBV30	TRBD2	TRBJ2-7	AWRKTSGTYEQY
TRBV20-1	TRBD1	TRBJ1-2	SAPYFQPETGRCYT
TRBV29-1	.	TRBJ1-1	SVEVQAMGTEAF
TRBV27	.	TRBJ1-1	ASSPGGANTEAF
TRBV3-1	TRBD1	TRBJ1-2	ASSQGQSNYGYT
TRBV5-5	TRBD2	TRBJ2-3	ASTPGGSGRSRSEDTQY
TRBV12-5	TRBD1	TRBJ2-1	ASGLSGAGGYNEQF
TRBV6-5	TRBD2	TRBJ2-6	ASRVGLAPGANVLT
TRBV3-1	TRBD2	TRBJ2-7	ASSQTNVAGLRDEQY
TRBV12-3/TRBV12-4	.	TRBJ2-7	ASSVRGRTYEQY
TRBV2	TRBD2	TRBJ2-2	ASSEARLASPTGELF
TRBV9	.	TRBJ1-2	ASSVDPTNGYT
TRBV28	.	TRBJ2-7	ASIIPGSYEQY
TRBV12-3/TRBV12-4	.	TRBJ2-5	ASSTSRETQY
TRBV5-1	TRBD2	TRBJ2-1	ASSLAPGRDSGEQF
TRBV7-9	.	TRBJ1-1	ASSLGDDTGAF
TRBV10-3	.	TRBJ1-4	AISKGGDGEKLF
TRBV7-8	.	TRBJ2-3	VSSPSADTQY
TRBV30	.	.	AWSVGPNYEQY
TRBV7-9	.	TRBJ1-2	ASSLGGDRVLYGYT
TRBV11-2	TRBD2	TRBJ2-1	ASSSGLAGNSYNEQF
TRBV20-1	.	TRBJ1-2	SAQVSPSNYGYT
TRBV29-1	TRBD2	TRBJ2-7	SVGGGSGEQY
TRBV29-1	TRBD1	TRBJ1-5	SVDGQGRQPQH
TRBV20-1	TRBD1	TRBJ2-7	SATRQGQSYEQY
TRBV20-1	TRBD1	TRBJ1-6	SASTGTGSNSPLH
TRBV7-2	TRBD1	TRBJ2-1	ASSFRDRELDEQF
TRBV7-3	.	TRBJ2-3	ASSPPRGTTDTQY
TRBV12-3/TRBV12-4	.	TRBJ1-5	ASSTGPSNQPQH